These 24 T cell receptor beta chains were all obtained from the same sample, sequenced in a study of CD8 T cells in ankylosing spondylitis. TCRdb passed the 5' RACE reads through MiXCR, listing each CDR3 protein once. The sample contains fewer than 550,000 distinct CDR3 sequences, roughly 5.2% of which appear only once. Study-wide findings and caveats: Seemingly distinctive of ankylosing spondylitis blood was a TCR beta motif formed by eight highly homologous variants.

These TCRs are of unknown antigen specificity. Material: blood, either unsorted or a sorted T cell fraction (not recorded which). The source of these receptors is a male donor with ankylosing spondylitis.

This clonotype was seen ten or more times. This chain uses TRBV7-9 with TRBJ1-1; tentative D call: TRBD1 (5 bases). The CDR3 spans 16 residues. V was shortened by 2 bases and J by 0 bases, with 13 bases between the two germline ends. CDR1 and CDR2 (germline): SEHNR, FQNEAQ (reference sequence). The CDR3 DNA follows: TGTGCCAGCAGCTTAAGGGGATCGGACTTGAACACTGAAGCTTTCTTT. It codes for CASSLRGSDLNTEAFF.

This clonotype came up a few times. The chain couples TRBV6-5 to TRBJ1-2; TRBD1 aligns across 8 bases. CDR1 is MNHEY, CDR2 SVGAGI, per germline. J gave up 5 bases and V 7 bases, and 12 bases lay outside the gene matches. There are 15 residues in the CDR3. CDR3 amino acids: CASKFLGDRGYGYTF. CDR3 bases: TGTGCCAGCAAGTTTTTAGGCGACAGGGGTTATGGCTACACCTTC.

This clonotype came up many times. The chain employs TRBV7-2 and TRBJ1-3; D ambiguous. The V gene's germline CDR1 is SGHTA and CDR2 FQGNSA. The length of the CDR3 is 13 residues. Between the trimmed V and J ends, which lost 5 bases and 7 bases, there was a span of 12 bases. The CDR3: CASSPGGDNTIYF. The CDR3 nucleotides read TGTGCCAGCAGCCCTGGTGGGGATAACACCATATATTTT.

This clonotype came up many times. CDR3 sequence (DNA): TGTGCCAGCAGCTCCCGACAGGCAAAATATTCACCCCTCCACTTT. Translating gives CASSSRQAKYSPLHF. This chain uses TRBV5-6 with TRBJ1-6, with a weak D call TRBD1 (6 bases). Germline CDR1 is SGHDT and CDR2 is YYEEEE. V was pared by 3 bases and J by 8 bases, with 15 bases between. CDR3 length: 15 residues.

The chain links TRBV10-2 to TRBJ2-3; D perhaps matches TRBD2 (5 bases). Germline CDR1 reads WSHSY; CDR2 reads SAAADI. This CDR3 has 15 residues. V was trimmed by 6 bases and J by 0 bases, leaving 13 bases between them. The CDR3: CASRPGIGSTDTQYF. CDR3 in DNA: TGCGCCAGCAGGCCGGGAATTGGAAGCACAGATACGCAGTATTTT.

This clonotype was found many times. The CDR3 nucleotides read TGTGCCAGCAGCCCCGTGACAGGCCGTGGGAATCAGCCCCAGCATTTT. Encoded protein: CASSPVTGRGNQPQHF. The chain uses TRBV28 and TRBJ1-5; a possible D gene is TRBD1 (6 bases). V was cut by 6 bases and J by 4 bases, with 19 bases left in between. From germline, CDR1 is MDHEN and CDR2 SYDVKM. This CDR3 contains 16 residues.

This clonotype occurred a few times. J is TRBJ2-1 and V is TRBV3-1; TRBD1 or TRBD2 may be the D gene (5 bases each). The ends were cut back, 6 bases at V and 6 bases at J, with 18 bases in the middle. Germline V gives CDR1 LGHDT, CDR2 YNNKEL (reference sequence). This CDR3 comprises 15 residues. The CDR3 nucleotides are TGTGCCAGCAGACCGGAGGTCAGGGCGGTCAATGAGCAGTTCTTC. This gives the protein CASRPEVRAVNEQFF.

Many counts were recorded for this clonotype. The rearrangement joins TRBV28 to TRBJ2-2; D is uncertain. CDR1 is MDHEN and CDR2 is SYDVKM in the germline V gene. Trimming left V 5 bases short and J 7 bases short, with 11 bases between. The CDR3 spans 13 residues. CDR3 amino acids: CASSPVPRGELFF. CDR3 DNA: TGTGCCAGCAGTCCAGTACCGCGCGGGGAGCTGTTTTTT.

This clonotype was counted many times. The CDR3 DNA is TGTGCCAGCAGCCCACAGCGGGGGCGGGGATTAGGTTCAGATACGCAGTATTTT. This translates into CASSPQRGRGLGSDTQYF. The rearrangement links TRBV12-3 or TRBV12-4 to TRBJ2-3; TRBD2 matches 8 bases. The length of the CDR3 is 18 residues. V lost 6 bases and J lost 4; bases outside the gene matches: 18.

This clonotype appeared many times. This chain uses TRBV18 with TRBJ2-7, with D unclear. The V and J ends lost 2 bases and 3 bases respectively, with 8 bases between them. CDR1 and CDR2 (germline): KGHSH, LQKENI. CDR3 length equals 13 residues. The DNA of the CDR3 is TGTGCCAGCTCACCAACACTGCTCTACGAGCAGTACTTC. Translated, it gives CASSPTLLYEQYF.

With regard to this clonotype: One junction end does not reproduce the germline sequence, and a read error may be involved. The chain carries TRBV20-1 and TRBJ2-1, with 12 nucleotides matching TRBD2. The germline V gene has CDR1 DFQATT and CDR2 SNEGSKA (reference sequence). The CDR3 covers 16 residues. The CDR3 is CSASSSGRAPYHEQFF. CDR3 coding DNA: TGCAGTGCTTCCTCTAGCGGGAGGGCCCCCTACCATGAGCAGTTCTTC.

This clonotype was observed many times. The chain employs TRBV5-4 and TRBJ2-1; the match to TRBD1 covers 8 bases. J gave up 0 bases and V 2 bases, and 4 bases lay outside the gene matches. Germline V gene lookup returns CDR1 SGHNT and CDR2 YYREEE (reference sequence). The CDR3 sequence is 16 residues long. The CDR3 sequence: CASSFGGQASYNEQFF. The DNA for the CDR3 is TGTGCCAGCAGCTTCGGGGGACAGGCCTCCTACAATGAGCAGTTCTTC.

This clonotype was observed at least ten times. The chain employs TRBV12-3 or TRBV12-4 and TRBJ1-6, with D tentatively TRBD1 (6 bases). The CDR3 extends over 14 amino acids. V was cut by 6 bases and J by 7 bases, with 13 bases left in between. The CDR3 here is CASRDGGANSPLHF. In DNA, the CDR3 is TGTGCCAGCAGGGACGGGGGGGCCAATTCACCCCTCCACTTT.

About this clonotype: This sequence may be a read error, since a much larger clone differs from it by one base. The chain links TRBV6-2 or TRBV6-3 to TRBJ2-1; D is unresolved. V lost 7 bases to trimming and J lost 0 bases, with 10 bases between them. The CDR3 runs to 14 residues. The germline gives CDR1 MNHEY, CDR2 SVGEGT. For the CDR3, the DNA is TGTGCCAGCACCGTCAGGAGCTCCTACAATGAGCAGTTCTTC. Amino acids: CASTVRSSYNEQFF.

This clonotype was seen repeatedly, ten times or more. This chain's CDR3 is CASTGGTGRRRIEAFF. In nucleotides, the CDR3 is TGTGCCAGCACAGGAGGAACAGGTAGACGACGAATTGAAGCTTTCTTT. V is TRBV6-1 and J is TRBJ1-1, with D possibly being TRBD1 (5 bases). The CDR3 consists of 16 residues. V lost 7 bases and J 7 bases, leaving 25 bases between the germline ends. The germline CDR1 and CDR2 sequences are MNHNS and SASEGT.

The chain carries TRBV15 and TRBJ2-5, with D uncertain. CDR3 length: 15 amino acids. Germline CDR1 reads LNHNV; CDR2 reads YYDKDF (reference sequence). The V end was cut by 0 bases, the J end by 3 bases, with 11 bases between. The CDR3 here is CATSRDIWQKETQYF. The CDR3 bases are TGTGCCACCAGCAGAGATATATGGCAGAAAGAGACCCAGTACTTC.

This clonotype was counted ten times or more. This rearrangement joins TRBV9 to TRBJ2-5; 8 bases agree with TRBD1. Germline trimming cut 0 bases from V and 5 bases from J; bases unmatched to any gene: 6. CDR3 length equals 15 residues. CDR1 and CDR2 from the germline V gene are SGDLS and YYNGEE. CDR3 in amino acids: CASSVVGQGHETQYF. In DNA, the CDR3 is TGTGCCAGCAGCGTAGTAGGACAGGGACACGAGACCCAGTACTTC.

This clonotype was seen repeatedly, ten times or more. The CDR3 loop reads CASSLIPSGMNEQFF. As DNA, the CDR3 is TGTGCCAGCAGCTTAATCCCTAGCGGGATGAATGAGCAGTTCTTC. The chain carries TRBV7-2 and TRBJ2-1, with 9 bases aligning to TRBD2. Losses at the gene ends were 2 bases for V and 7 bases for J; bases not matched to a gene: 6. In germline, CDR1 is SGHTA, CDR2 FQGNSA. The CDR3 has 15 residues.

Many counts were recorded for this clonotype. The V call is TRBV5-1, the J call TRBJ1-2; no definite D call. V was pared by 3 bases and J by 4 bases, with 16 bases between. CDR3 size: 15 residues. The germline V gene has CDR1 SGHRS and CDR2 YFSETQ. The CDR3 sequence: CASSYNSRPRYGYTF. As DNA, the CDR3 is TGCGCCAGCAGCTACAATTCCCGCCCGCGCTATGGCTACACCTTC.

This clonotype was detected ten times or more. Here the CDR3 reads CSAIQGSNEKLFF. CDR3 DNA: TGCAGTGCGATACAGGGCAGTAATGAAAAACTGTTTTTT. The chain couples TRBV20-1 to TRBJ1-4, with D possibly matching TRBD1 (6 bases). CDR1 is DFQATT and CDR2 is SNEGSKA in the germline V gene (reference sequence). CDR3 length equals 13 residues. Trimming took off 6 bases at V and 4 bases at J, with 12 bases between the two ends.

In its sample, this clonotype was seen once. One end of the junction fails to match germline, which may point to a read error. The chain uses TRBV7-9 and TRBJ2-5; D uncertain. CDR1 and CDR2 (germline): SEHNR, FQNEAQ (reference sequence). CDR3 size: 13 residues. CDR3 protein: CASSLAGSETKYF. In nucleotides, the CDR3 is TGTGCCAGCAGCTTAGCGGGGTCAGAGACCAAGTACTTC.

This clonotype has ten or more counts. V and J are TRBV5-1 and TRBJ2-1; tentative D call: TRBD1 (6 bases). The V gene's germline CDR1 is SGHRS and CDR2 YFSETQ. The CDR3 totals 13 residues. The ends were cut back, 2 bases at V and 10 bases at J, with 13 bases in the middle. DNA of the CDR3: TGCGCCAGCAGCTTTCGACAGGACGGAGAGCAGTTCTTC. It codes for CASSFRQDGEQFF.

This clonotype occurred many times. This chain connects TRBV28 to TRBJ2-3; 10 bases line up with TRBD1. Losses at the gene ends were 8 bases for V and 3 bases for J; bases not matched to a gene: 5. CDR3 length equals 14 residues. Germline CDR1 and CDR2: MDHEN and SYDVKM. The CDR3 region has the DNA TGTGCCAGCGGGGGGACAGGGGATACAGATACGCAGTATTTT. This gives the protein CASGGTGDTDTQYF. Supplemented by reference TRBV28 and TRBJ2-3, the full variable domain reads DVKVTQSSRYLVKRTGEKVFLECVQDMDHENMFWYRQDPGLGLRLIYFSYDVKMKEKGDIPEGYSVSREKKERFSLILESASTNQTSMYLCASGGTGDTDTQYFGPGTRLTVL.

This clonotype was seen many times. The V and J genes are TRBV12-3 or TRBV12-4 and TRBJ2-1, with 7 bases fitting TRBD2. Trimming took 8 bases from V and 3 from J; bases not matched to a gene: 7. This CDR3 comprises 14 residues. CDR3 in amino acids: CASVRTRSYNEQFF. The CDR3 nucleotides read TGTGCCAGCGTCAGGACTAGGAGCTACAATGAGCAGTTCTTC.